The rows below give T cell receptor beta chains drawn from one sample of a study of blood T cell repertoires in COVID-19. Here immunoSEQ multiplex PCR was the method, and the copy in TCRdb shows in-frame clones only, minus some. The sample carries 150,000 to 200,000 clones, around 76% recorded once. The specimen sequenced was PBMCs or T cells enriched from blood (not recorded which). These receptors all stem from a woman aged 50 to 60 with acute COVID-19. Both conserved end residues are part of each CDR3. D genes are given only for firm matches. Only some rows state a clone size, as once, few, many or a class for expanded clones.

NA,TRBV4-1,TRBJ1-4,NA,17,CASSQDQGYGGNEKLFF,TGCGCCAGCAGCCAAGATCAGGGGTATGGTGGTAATGAAAAACTGTTTTTT
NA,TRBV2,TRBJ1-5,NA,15,CASSDAEYSNQPQHF,TGTGCCAGCAGTGACGCGGAGTATAGCAATCAGCCCCAGCATTTT
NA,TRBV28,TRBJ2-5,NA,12,CASRRAQETQYF,TGTGCCAGCAGGCGGGCCCAAGAGACCCAGTACTTC
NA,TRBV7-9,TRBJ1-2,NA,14,CASSLIQVSVGYTF,TGTGCCAGCAGCTTAATACAGGTTTCAGTTGGCTACACCTTC
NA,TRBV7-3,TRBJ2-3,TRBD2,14,CASSFGGANDTQYF,TGTGCCAGCAGCTTCGGGGGGGCTAACGATACGCAGTATTTT
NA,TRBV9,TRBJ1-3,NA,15,CASSALPGVGNTIYF,TGTGCCAGCAGCGCCCTGCCCGGGGTGGGAAACACCATATATTTT
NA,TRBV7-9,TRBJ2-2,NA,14,CASSLVAETGELFF,TGTGCCAGCAGCTTAGTAGCGGAGACCGGGGAGCTGTTTTTT
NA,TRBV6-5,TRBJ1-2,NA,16,CASSYPPGTPNYGYTF,TGTGCCAGCAGTTACCCGCCAGGGACACCTAACTATGGCTACACCTTC
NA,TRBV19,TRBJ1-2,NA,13,CASSAKDSYGYTF,TGTGCCAGTAGTGCGAAGGACAGCTATGGCTACACCTTC
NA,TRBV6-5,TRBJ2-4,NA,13,CASSWGRQNIQYF,TGTGCCAGCAGTTGGGGGCGGCAAAACATTCAGTACTTC
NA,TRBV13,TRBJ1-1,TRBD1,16,CASSSGTGGGYTEAFF,TGTGCCAGCAGCTCCGGGACAGGGGGCGGTTACACTGAAGCTTTCTTT
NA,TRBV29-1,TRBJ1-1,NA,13,CSVDTTRGTEAFF,TGCAGCGTTGACACAACCCGGGGGACTGAAGCTTTCTTT
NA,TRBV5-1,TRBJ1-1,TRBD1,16,CASSRGTRDRVIEAFF,TGCGCCAGCAGCCGTGGGACCCGGGACAGGGTGATTGAAGCTTTCTTT
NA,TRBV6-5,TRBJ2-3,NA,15,CASSSQRGARDTQYF,TGTGCCAGCAGCAGTCAACGGGGGGCGAGAGATACGCAGTATTTT
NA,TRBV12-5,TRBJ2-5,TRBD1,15,CASGLGDRDQETQYF,TGTGCTAGTGGTTTGGGGGACAGGGACCAAGAGACCCAGTACTTC
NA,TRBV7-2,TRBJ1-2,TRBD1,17,CASRTGTGGSKLDGYTF,TGTGCCAGCAGAACAGGGACAGGGGGGTCTAAGCTGGATGGCTACACCTTC
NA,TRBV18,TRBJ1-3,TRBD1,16,CASSAQGDGAGNTIYF,TGTGCCAGCTCAGCCCAGGGGGACGGAGCTGGAAACACCATATATTTT
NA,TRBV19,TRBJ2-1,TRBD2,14,CASMIAGGYNEQFF,TGTGCCAGTATGATAGCGGGGGGTTACAATGAGCAGTTCTTC
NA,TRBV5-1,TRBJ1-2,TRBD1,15,CANSTQQGASYGYTF,TGCGCCAACAGCACGCAACAGGGGGCCTCTTATGGCTACACCTTC
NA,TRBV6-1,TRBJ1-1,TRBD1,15,CASSDEGATGTEAFF,TGTGCCAGCAGTGATGAGGGGGCGACGGGCACTGAAGCTTTCTTT
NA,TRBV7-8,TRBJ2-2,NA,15,CASSRGTANTGELFF,TGTGCCAGCAGCCGGGGGACAGCGAACACCGGGGAGCTGTTTTTT
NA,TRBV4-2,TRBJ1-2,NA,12,CASSQVGASYTF,TGTGCCAGCAGCCAAGTAGGGGCCAGCTACACCTTC
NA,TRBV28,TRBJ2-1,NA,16,CASSALPPGGGGEQFF,TGTGCCAGCAGCGCTCTTCCCCCAGGGGGCGGGGGTGAGCAGTTCTTC
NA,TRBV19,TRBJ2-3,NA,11,CASSIQDTQYF,TGTGCCAGTAGTATACAAGATACGCAGTATTTT
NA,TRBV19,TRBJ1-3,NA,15,CASQNRQSSGNTIYF,TGTGCCAGCCAAAACCGACAGTCGTCCGGAAACACCATATATTTT
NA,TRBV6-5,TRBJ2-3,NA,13,CASSPDYTDTQYF,TGTGCCAGCAGTCCGGACTACACAGATACGCAGTATTTT
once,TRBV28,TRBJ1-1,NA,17,CASSFRLGRRMNTEAFF,TGTGCCAGCAGTTTCCGTCTGGGCCGAAGGATGAACACTGAAGCTTTCTTT
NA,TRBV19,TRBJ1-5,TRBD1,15,CASSFDRAGNQPQHF,TGTGCCAGTAGTTTCGACAGGGCTGGCAATCAGCCCCAGCATTTT
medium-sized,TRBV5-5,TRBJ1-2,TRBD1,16,CASSLAPDRTFYGYTF,TGTGCCAGCAGCTTGGCCCCGGACAGGACCTTCTATGGCTACACCTTC
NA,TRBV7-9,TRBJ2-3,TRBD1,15,CASSTGTGGSDTQYF,TGTGCCAGCAGCACCGGGACAGGGGGTTCAGATACGCAGTATTTT
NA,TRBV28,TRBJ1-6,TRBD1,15,CASSPAGTVNSPLHF,TGTGCCAGCAGCCCTGCCGGGACAGTCAATTCACCCCTCCACTTT
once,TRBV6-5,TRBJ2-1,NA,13,CASSSRLLNEQFF,TGTGCCAGCAGTTCGAGACTCCTAAATGAGCAGTTCTTC
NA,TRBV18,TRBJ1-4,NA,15,CASSPQLDSGEKLFF,TGTGCCAGCTCACCACAGCTCGACAGTGGGGAAAAACTGTTTTTT
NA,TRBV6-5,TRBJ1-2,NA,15,CASSYSYRGHYGYTF,TGTGCCAGCAGTTACTCGTACCGGGGTCACTATGGCTACACCTTC
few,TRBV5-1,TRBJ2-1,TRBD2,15,CASSSGTSGGTEQFF,TGCGCCAGCAGCTCCGGGACTAGCGGGGGAACTGAGCAGTTCTTC